This T cell receptor beta chain originates from a study of control samples from healthy donors and cancer patients. Produced via immunoSEQ multiplex PCR; TCRdb's table is partial and in-frame only. The sample consists of around 94,000 clones, approximately 95% of them appearing once. Germline V gene sequence: CDR1 SGHKS, CDR2 YYEKEE (reference sequence). Trimming cost V 3 bases and J 7 bases, with 16 bases left between them. The CDR3 is 15 amino acids. The receptor comes from a woman aged 25-40 years in good health. The sample consisted of blood. The rearrangement links TRBV5-5 to TRBJ1-4; maybe TRBD1 (6 bases). The CDR3 DNA sequence: TGTGCCAGCAGCTCTCCGGGGGCCGTGGGTGAAAAACTGTTTTTT. Protein product: CASSSPGAVGEKLFF.